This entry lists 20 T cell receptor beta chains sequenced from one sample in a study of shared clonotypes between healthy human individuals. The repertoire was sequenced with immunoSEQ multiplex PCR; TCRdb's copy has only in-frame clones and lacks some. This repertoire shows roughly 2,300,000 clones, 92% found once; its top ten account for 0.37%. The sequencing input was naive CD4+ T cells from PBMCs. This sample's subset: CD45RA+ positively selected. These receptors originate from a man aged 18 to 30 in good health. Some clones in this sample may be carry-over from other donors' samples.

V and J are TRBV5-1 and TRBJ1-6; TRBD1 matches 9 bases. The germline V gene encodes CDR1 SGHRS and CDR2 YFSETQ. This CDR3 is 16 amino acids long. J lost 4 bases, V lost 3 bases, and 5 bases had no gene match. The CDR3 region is CASSSLDRGYNSPLHF. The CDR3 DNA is TGCGCCAGCAGCTCCCTGGACAGGGGATATAATTCACCCCTCCACTTT.

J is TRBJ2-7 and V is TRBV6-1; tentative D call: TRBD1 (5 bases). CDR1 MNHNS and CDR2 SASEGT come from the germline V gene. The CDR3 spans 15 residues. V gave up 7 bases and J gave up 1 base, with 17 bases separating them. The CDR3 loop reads CASTGKGKPSYEQYF. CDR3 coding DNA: TGTGCCAGCACAGGGAAGGGGAAGCCGTCCTACGAGCAGTACTTC.

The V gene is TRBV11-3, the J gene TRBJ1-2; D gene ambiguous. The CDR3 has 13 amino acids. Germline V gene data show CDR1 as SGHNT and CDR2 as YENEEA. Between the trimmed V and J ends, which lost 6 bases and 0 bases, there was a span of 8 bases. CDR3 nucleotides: TGTGCCAGCAGTTTTAGAGCTAACTATGGCTACACCTTC. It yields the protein CASSFRANYGYTF. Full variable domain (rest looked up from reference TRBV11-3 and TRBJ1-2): EAGVVQSPRYKIIEKKQPVAFWCNPISGHNTLYWYLQNLGQGPELLIRYENEEAVDDSQLPKDRFSAERLKGVDSTLKIQPAELGDSAVYLCASSFRANYGYTFGSGTRLTVV.

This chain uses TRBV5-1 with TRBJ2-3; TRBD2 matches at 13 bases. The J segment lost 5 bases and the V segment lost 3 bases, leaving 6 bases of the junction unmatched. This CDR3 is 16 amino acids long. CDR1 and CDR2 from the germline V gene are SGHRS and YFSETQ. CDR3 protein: CASSYTSGRAIDTQYF. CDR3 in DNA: TGCGCCAGCAGCTACACTAGCGGGAGGGCCATAGATACGCAGTATTTT.

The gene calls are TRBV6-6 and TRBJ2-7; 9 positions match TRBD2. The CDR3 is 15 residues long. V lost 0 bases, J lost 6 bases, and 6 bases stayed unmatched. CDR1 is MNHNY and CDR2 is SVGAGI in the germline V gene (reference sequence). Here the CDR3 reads CASSYSPSGKVEQYF. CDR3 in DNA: TGTGCCAGCAGTTACTCGCCTAGCGGGAAGGTCGAGCAGTACTTC.

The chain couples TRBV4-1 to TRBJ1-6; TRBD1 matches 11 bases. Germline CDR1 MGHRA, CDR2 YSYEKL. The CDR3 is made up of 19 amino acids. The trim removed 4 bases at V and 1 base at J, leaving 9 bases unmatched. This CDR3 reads CASSLRTGGDTSYNSPLHF. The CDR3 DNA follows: TGCGCCAGCAGCCTCCGGACAGGGGGCGATACGTCCTATAATTCACCCCTCCACTTT.

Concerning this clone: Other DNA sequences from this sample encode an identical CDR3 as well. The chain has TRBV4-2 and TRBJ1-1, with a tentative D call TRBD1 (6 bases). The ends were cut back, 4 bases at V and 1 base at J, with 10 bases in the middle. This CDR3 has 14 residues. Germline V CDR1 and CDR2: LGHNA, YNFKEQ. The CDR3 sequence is CASSPGTTNTEAFF. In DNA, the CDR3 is TGTGCCAGCAGCCCGGGGACAACGAACACTGAAGCTTTCTTT.

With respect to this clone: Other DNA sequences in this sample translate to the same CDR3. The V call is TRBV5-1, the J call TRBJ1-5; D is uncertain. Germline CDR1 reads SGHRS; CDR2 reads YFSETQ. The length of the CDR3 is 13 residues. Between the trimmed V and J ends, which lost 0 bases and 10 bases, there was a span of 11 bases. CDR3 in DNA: TGCGCCAGCAGCTTGGAAGGGTTTCAACCCCAGCATTTT. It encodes CASSLEGFQPQHF.

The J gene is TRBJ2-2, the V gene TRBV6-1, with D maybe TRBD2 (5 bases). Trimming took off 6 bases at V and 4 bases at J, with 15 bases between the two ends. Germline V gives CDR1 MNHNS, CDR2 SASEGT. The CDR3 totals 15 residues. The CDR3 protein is CASRLDRGVTGELFF. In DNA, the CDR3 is TGTGCCAGCAGGTTGGACCGGGGAGTCACCGGGGAGCTGTTTTTT.

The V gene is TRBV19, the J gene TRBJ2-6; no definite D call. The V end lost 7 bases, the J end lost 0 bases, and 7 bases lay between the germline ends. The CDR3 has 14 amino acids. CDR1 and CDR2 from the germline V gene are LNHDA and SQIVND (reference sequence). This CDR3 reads CASNPSSGANVLTF. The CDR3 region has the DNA TGTGCCAGTAACCCCAGCTCTGGGGCCAACGTCCTGACTTTC.

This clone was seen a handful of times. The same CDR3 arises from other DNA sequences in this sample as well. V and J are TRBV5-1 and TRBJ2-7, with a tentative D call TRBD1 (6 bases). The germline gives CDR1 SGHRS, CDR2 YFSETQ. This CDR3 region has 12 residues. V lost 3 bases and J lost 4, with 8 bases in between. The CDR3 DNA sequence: TGCGCCAGCAGCTCCCAGGGGTACGAGCAGTACTTC. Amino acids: CASSSQGYEQYF.

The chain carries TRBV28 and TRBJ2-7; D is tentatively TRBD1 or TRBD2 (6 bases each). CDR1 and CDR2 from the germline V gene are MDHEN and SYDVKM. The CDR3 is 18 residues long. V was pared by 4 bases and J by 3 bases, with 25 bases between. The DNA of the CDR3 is TGTGCCAGCAGTTCGTACTTTATCGGAGGGGGGCCACTCTACGAGCAGTACTTC. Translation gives CASSSYFIGGGPLYEQYF. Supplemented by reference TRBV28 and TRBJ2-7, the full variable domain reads DVKVTQSSRYLVKRTGEKVFLECVQDMDHENMFWYRQDPGLGLRLIYFSYDVKMKEKGDIPEGYSVSREKKERFSLILESASTNQTSMYLCASSSYFIGGGPLYEQYFGPGTRLTVT.

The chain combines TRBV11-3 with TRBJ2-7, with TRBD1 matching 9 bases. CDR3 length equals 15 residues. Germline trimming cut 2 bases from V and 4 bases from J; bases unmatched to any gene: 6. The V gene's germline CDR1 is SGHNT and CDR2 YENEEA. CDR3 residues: CASSLSGTGLYEQYF. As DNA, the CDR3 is TGTGCCAGCAGCTTATCCGGGACAGGGCTTTACGAGCAGTACTTC.

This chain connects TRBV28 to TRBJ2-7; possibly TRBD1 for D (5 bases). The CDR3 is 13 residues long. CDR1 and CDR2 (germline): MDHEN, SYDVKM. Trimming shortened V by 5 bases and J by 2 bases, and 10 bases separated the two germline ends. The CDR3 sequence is CASSNRLAYEQYF. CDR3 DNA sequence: TGTGCCAGCAGTAACAGGTTAGCCTACGAGCAGTACTTC.

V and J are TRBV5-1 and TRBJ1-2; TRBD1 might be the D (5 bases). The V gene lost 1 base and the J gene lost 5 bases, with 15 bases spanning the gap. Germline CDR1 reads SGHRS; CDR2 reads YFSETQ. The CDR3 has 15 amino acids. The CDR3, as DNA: TGCGCCAGCAGCTTGAGTTGGGGCTCGGGGTATGGCTACACCTTC. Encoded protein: CASSLSWGSGYGYTF.

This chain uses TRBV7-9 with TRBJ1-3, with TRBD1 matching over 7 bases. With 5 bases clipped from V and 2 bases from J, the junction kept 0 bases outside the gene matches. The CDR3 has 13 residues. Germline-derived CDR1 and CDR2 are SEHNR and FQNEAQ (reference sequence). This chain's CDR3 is CASSTGAGNTIYF. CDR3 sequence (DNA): TGTGCCAGCAGCACAGGGGCTGGAAACACCATATATTTT.

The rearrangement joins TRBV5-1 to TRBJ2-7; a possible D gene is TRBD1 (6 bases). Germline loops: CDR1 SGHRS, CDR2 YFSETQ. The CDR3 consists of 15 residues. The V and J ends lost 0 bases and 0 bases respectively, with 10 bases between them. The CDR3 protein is CASSLVGTSSYEQYF. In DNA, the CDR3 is TGCGCCAGCAGCTTGGTGGGGACAAGCTCCTACGAGCAGTACTTC.

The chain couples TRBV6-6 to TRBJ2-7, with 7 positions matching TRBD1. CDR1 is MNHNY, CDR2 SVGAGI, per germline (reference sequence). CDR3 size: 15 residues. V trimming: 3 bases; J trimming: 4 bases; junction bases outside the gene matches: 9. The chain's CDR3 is CASSYRQGEIYEQYF. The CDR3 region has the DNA TGTGCCAGCAGTTATAGACAGGGTGAAATTTACGAGCAGTACTTC.

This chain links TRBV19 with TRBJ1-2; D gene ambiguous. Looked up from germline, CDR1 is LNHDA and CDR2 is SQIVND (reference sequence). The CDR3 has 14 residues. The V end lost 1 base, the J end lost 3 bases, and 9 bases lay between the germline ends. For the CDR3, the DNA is TGTGCCAGTAGTATAGCGGAACCCCACTATGGCTACACCTTC. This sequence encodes CASSIAEPHYGYTF.

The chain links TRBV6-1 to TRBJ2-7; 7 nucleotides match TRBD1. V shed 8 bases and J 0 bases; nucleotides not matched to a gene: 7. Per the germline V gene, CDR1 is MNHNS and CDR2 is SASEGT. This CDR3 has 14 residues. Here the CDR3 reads CASGMAGGSYEQYF. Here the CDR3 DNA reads TGTGCCAGCGGCATGGCAGGGGGCTCCTACGAGCAGTACTTC.